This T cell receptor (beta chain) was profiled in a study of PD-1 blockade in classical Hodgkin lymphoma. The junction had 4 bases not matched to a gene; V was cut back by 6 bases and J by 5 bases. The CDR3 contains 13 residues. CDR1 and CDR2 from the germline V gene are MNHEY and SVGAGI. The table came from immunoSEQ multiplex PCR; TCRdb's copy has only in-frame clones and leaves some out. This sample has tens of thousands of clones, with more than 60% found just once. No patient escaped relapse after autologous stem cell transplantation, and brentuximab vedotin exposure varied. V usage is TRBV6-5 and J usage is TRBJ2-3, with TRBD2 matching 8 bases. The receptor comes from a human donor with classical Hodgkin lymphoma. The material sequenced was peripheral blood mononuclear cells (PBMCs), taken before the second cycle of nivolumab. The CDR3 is CASSGGAGDTQYF. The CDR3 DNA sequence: TGTGCCAGCAGCGGGGGGGCCGGAGATACGCAGTATTTT.